This T cell receptor (beta chain) was sequenced in a study of T cell responses to AZD1222 COVID-19 vaccine. Across the study: Researchers grouped second doses given at about 4 or about 12 weeks into one pool. Findings and limits, study-wide: Close to half of spike-specific TCRs reportedly recognize unmutated variant regions.

This clone was seen just once. What it recognizes is unknown. This table comes from immunoSEQ multiplex PCR, and its TCRdb copy is limited to in-frame clones, with some not included. This sample has 65,000 to 95,000 clones; approximately 80% occur once, and the top ten carry approximately 22%. This CDR3 has 13 residues. Trimming removed 4 bases at V and 5 bases at J, with 13 bases between. Germline CDR1 and CDR2: SGHNT and YYREEE (reference sequence). The source material was peripheral blood, sampled on day 0 of AZD1222 vaccination. The source of this sequence is an adult in good health. V gene TRBV5-4 combines with J gene TRBJ2-7; TRBD2 is a possible D gene (6 bases). The CDR3 reads CASSRERQDEQYF. DNA of the CDR3: TGTGCCAGCAGCCGGGAGCGGCAGGACGAGCAGTACTTC.